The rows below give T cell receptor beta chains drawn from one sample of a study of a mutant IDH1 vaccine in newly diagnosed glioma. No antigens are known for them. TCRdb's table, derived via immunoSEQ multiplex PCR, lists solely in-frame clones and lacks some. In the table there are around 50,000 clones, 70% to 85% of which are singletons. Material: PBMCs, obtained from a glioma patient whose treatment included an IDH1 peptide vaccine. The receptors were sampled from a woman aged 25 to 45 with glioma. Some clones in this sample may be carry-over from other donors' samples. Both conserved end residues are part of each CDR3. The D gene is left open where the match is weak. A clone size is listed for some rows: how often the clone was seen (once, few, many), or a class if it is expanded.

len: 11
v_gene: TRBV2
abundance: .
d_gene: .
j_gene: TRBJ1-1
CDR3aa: CASTRGPEAFF
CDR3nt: TGTGCCAGCACTAGGGGCCCTGAAGCTTTCTTT

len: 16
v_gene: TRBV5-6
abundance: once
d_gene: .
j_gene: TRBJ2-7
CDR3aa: CASSNPRGRGLHEQYF
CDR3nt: TGTGCCAGCAGCAACCCGAGGGGGAGAGGGCTCCACGAGCAGTACTTC

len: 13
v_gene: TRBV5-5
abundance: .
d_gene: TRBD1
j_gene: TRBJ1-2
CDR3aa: CASSPGGRSGYTF
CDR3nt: TGTGCCAGCAGCCCAGGGGGGCGGTCTGGCTACACCTTC

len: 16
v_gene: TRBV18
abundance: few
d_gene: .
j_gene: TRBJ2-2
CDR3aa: CASSPPGRANTGELFF
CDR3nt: TGTGCCAGCTCACCACCGGGGAGAGCGAACACCGGGGAGCTGTTTTTT

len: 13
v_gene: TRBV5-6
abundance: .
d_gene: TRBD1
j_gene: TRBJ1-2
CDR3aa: CASSLTGDYGYTF
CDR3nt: TGTGCCAGCAGCTTGACAGGGGACTATGGCTACACCTTC

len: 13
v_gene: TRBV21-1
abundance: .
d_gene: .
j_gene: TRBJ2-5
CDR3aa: CASSKGVEETQYF
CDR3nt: TGTGCCAGCAGCAAAGGGGTCGAGGAGACCCAGTACTTC

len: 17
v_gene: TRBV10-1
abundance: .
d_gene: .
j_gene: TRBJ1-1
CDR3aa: CASSEERSRGGNTEAFF
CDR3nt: TGCGCCAGCAGTGAGGAGAGAAGCAGGGGCGGGAACACTGAAGCTTTCTTT

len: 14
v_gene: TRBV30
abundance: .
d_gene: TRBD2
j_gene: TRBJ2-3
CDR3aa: CAWRRAGGTDTQYF
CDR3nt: TGTGCCTGGAGGCGGGCGGGAGGAACAGATACGCAGTATTTT

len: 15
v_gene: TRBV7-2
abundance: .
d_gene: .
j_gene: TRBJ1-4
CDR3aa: CASSWSGTANEKLFF
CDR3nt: TGTGCCAGCAGCTGGTCCGGGACGGCTAATGAAAAACTGTTTTTT

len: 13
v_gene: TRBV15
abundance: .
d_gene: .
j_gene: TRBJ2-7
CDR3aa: CATSSERSYEQYF
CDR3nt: TGTGCCACCAGCTCTGAGCGGTCTTACGAGCAGTACTTC

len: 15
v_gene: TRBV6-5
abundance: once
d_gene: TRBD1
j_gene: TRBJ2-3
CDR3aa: CASRPRTGSLDTQYF
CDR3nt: TGTGCCAGCAGACCCCGGACAGGGAGTTTGGATACGCAGTATTTT

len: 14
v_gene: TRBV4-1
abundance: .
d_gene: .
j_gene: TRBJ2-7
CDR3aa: CASSQVRAVSEQYF
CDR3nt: TGCGCCAGCAGCCAAGTTCGAGCGGTTAGCGAGCAGTACTTC

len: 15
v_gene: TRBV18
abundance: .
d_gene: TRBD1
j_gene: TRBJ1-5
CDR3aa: CASGQGKNSNQPQHF
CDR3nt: TGTGCCAGCGGACAGGGGAAAAATAGCAATCAGCCCCAGCATTTT

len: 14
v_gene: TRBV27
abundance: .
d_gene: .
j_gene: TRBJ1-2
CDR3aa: CASSYATGSRGYTF
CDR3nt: TGTGCCAGCAGTTACGCCACAGGGTCGAGGGGCTACACCTTC

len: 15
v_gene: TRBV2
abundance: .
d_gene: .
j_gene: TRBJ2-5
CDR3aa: CASTRRTRSQETQYF
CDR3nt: TGTGCCAGCACCCGACGGACTCGATCCCAAGAGACCCAGTACTTC

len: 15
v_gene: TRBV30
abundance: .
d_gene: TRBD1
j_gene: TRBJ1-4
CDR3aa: CAWSAKGQGFEKLFF
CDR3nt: TGTGCCTGGAGCGCGAAGGGACAGGGTTTTGAAAAACTGTTTTTT

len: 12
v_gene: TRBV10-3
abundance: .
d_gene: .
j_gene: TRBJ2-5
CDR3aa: CAIGTNQETQYF
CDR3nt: TGTGCCATCGGGACAAACCAAGAGACCCAGTACTTC

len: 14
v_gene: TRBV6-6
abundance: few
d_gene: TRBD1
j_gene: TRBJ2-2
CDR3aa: CASSSGQVTGELFF
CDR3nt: TGTGCCAGCAGTTCGGGACAGGTCACCGGGGAGCTGTTTTTT

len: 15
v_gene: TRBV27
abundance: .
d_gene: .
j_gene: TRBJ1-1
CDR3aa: CASSEQGGVNTEAFF
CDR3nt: TGTGCCAGCAGTGAACAGGGAGGGGTGAACACTGAAGCTTTCTTT

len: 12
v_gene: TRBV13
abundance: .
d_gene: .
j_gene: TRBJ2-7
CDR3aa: CASSWGAGEQYF
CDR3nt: TGTGCCAGCAGCTGGGGGGCAGGCGAGCAGTACTTC

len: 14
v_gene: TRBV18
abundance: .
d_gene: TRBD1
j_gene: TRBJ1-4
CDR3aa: CASSLDRAHEKLFF
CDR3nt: TGTGCCAGCTCACTGGACAGGGCACATGAAAAACTGTTTTTT

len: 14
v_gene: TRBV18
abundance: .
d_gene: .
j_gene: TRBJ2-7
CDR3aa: CASSPGVISYEQYF
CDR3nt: TGTGCCAGCTCCCCAGGGGTAATTTCCTACGAGCAGTACTTC

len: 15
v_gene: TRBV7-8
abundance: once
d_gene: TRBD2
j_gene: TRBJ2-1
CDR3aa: CASSLGLAGSNEQFF
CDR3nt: TGTGCCAGCAGCTTGGGACTAGCGGGATCCAATGAGCAGTTCTTC

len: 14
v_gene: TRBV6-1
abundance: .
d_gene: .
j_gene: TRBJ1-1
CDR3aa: CASSRGYLNTEAFF
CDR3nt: TGTGCCAGCTCCCGGGGATACTTGAACACTGAAGCTTTCTTT

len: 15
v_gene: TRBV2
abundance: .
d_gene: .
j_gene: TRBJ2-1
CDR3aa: CASSERARDTGEQFF
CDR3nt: TGTGCCAGCAGTGAAAGGGCCAGGGACACCGGGGAGCAGTTCTTC

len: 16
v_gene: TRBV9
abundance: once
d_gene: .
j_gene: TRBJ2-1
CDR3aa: CASTLGGQSSYNEQFF
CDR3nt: TGTGCCAGCACCTTAGGAGGGCAAAGCTCCTACAATGAGCAGTTCTTC

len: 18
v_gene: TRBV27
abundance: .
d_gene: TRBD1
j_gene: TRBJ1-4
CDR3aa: CASSPIPYRGGSNEKLFF
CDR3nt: TGTGCCAGCAGTCCCATCCCTTACAGGGGTGGAAGTAATGAAAAACTGTTTTTT

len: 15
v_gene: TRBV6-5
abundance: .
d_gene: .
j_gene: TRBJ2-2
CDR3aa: CASSYIRVDIGELFF
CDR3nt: TGTGCCAGCAGTTACATCAGGGTTGATATCGGGGAGCTGTTTTTT

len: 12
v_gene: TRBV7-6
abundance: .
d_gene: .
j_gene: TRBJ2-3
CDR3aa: CASSLPSDTQYF
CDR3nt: TGTGCCAGCAGCTTACCTTCAGATACGCAGTATTTT

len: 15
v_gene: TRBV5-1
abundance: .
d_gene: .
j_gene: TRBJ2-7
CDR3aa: CASRETPDSSYEQYF
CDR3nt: TGCGCCAGCCGTGAGACTCCGGACAGCTCCTACGAGCAGTACTTC

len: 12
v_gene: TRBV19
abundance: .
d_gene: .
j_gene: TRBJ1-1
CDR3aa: CASSMESRRAFF
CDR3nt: TGTGCCAGTAGTATGGAATCCCGGAGGGCTTTCTTT

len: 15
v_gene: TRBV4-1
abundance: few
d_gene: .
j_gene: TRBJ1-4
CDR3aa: CASSLPTEINEKLFF
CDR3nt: TGCGCCAGCAGCCTCCCGACAGAGATTAATGAAAAACTGTTTTTT

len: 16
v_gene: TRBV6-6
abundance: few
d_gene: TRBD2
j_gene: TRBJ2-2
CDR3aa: CASSFGTSGSTGELFF
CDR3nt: TGTGCCAGCAGTTTTGGAACTAGCGGGAGTACCGGGGAGCTGTTTTTT

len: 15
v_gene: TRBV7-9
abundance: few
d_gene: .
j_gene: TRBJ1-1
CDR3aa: CASSLGSLSDTEAFF
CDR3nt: TGTGCCAGCAGCTTGGGCAGTTTGTCCGACACTGAAGCTTTCTTT

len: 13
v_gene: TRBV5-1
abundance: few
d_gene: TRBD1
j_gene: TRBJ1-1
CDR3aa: CASRLGQGGEAFF
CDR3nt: TGCGCCAGCAGACTAGGACAGGGTGGTGAAGCTTTCTTT

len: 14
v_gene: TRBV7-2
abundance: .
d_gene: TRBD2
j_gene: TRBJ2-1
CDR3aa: CASSTQPSGKEQFF
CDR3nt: TGTGCCAGCAGTACTCAGCCGAGCGGGAAGGAGCAGTTCTTC

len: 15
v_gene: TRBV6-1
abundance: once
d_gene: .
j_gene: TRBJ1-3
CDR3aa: CASSFRGTSGNTIYF
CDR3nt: TGTGCCAGCAGTTTCAGGGGAACCTCTGGAAACACCATATATTTT

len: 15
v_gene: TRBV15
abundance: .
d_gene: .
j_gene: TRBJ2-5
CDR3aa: CATSRDPQFQETQYF
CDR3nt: TGTGCCACCAGCAGAGATCCACAGTTCCAAGAGACCCAGTACTTC

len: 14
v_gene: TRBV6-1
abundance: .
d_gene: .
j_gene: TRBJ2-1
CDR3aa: CASSERSSYNEQFF
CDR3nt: TGTGCCAGCAGTGAGCGGAGCTCCTACAATGAGCAGTTCTTC

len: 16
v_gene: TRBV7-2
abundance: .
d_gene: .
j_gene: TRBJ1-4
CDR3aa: CASSLVSTAINEKLFF
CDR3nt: TGTGCCAGCAGCTTAGTATCGACAGCAATTAATGAAAAACTGTTTTTT

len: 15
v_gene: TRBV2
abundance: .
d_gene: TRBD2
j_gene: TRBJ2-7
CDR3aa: CASSDPLAGGYEQYF
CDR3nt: TGTGCCAGCAGTGACCCCCTAGCGGGAGGGTACGAGCAGTACTTC

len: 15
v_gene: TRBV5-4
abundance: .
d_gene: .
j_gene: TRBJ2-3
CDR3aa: CASSLGLPSTDTQYF
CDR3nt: TGTGCCAGCAGCTTGGGGCTACCTAGCACAGATACGCAGTATTTT

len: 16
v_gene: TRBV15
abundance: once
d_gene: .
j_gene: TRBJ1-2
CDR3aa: CATSRAPLLPRNGYTF
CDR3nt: TGTGCCACCAGCAGAGCCCCCCTGTTACCCAGGAATGGCTACACCTTC

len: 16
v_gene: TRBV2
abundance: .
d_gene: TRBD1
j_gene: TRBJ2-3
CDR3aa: CASSEWGQGGTDTQYF
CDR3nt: TGTGCCAGCAGTGAATGGGGGCAGGGGGGCACAGATACGCAGTATTTT